This T cell receptor beta chain was identified during a study of cytomegalovirus exposure and HLA in healthy donors. Unmatched junction bases numbered 2, after V lost 10 bases and J lost 2 bases. Germline V lookup: CDR1 LNHDA, CDR2 SQIVND (reference sequence). The CDR3 sequence is 12 residues long. TCRdb's table, derived via immunoSEQ multiplex PCR, lists solely in-frame clones and lacks some. The sample carries around 300,000 clones, approximately 83% recorded once. For this clone: Its antigen is undetermined.

General study findings and limits: Most TCR sequences showed up rarely, but some public TCRs showed up in many donors.

The sequencing sample was made of PBMCs. The chain links TRBV19 to TRBJ1-5; 7 nucleotides line up with TRBD1. This clonotype was sampled from a woman aged 18-35 years in good health and CMV-seronegative. The CDR3 protein is CATGQGNQPQHF. The CDR3, as DNA: TGTGCCACCGGACAGGGCAATCAGCCCCAGCATTTT.